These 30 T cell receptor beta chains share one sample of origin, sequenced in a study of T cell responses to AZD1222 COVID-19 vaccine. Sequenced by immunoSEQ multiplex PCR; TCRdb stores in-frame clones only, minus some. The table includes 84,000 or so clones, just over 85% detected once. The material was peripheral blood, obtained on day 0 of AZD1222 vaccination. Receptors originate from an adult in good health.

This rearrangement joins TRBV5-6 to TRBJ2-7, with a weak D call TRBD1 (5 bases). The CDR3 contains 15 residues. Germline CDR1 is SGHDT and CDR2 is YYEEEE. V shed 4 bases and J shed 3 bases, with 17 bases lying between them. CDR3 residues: CASSLPEAGRYEQYF. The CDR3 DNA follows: TGTGCCAGCAGCCTCCCTGAGGCAGGGCGCTACGAGCAGTACTTC.

The CDR3 sequence is CASTTPGEWDNEQFF. DNA of the CDR3: TGTGCCAGCACCACGCCGGGGGAGTGGGACAATGAGCAGTTCTTC. The J gene is TRBJ2-1, the V gene TRBV7-6, with D possibly being TRBD2 (6 bases). Trimming pared 7 bases from V and 5 bases from J, leaving 18 bases between. CDR1 SGHVS and CDR2 FNYEAQ come from the germline V gene. The CDR3 length is 15 residues.

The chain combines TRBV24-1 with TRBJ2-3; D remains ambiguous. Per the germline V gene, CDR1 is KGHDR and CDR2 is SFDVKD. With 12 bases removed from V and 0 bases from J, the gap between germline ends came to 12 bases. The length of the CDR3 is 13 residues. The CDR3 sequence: CASGLSSTDTQYF. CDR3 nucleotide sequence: TGTGCCTCTGGTCTTTCTAGCACAGATACGCAGTATTTT.

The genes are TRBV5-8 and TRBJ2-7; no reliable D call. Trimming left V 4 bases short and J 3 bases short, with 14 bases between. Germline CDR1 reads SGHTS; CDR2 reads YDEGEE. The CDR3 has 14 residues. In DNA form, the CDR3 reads TGTGCCAGCAGCGATCGGCTAGGGTTCTACGAGCAGTACTTC. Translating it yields CASSDRLGFYEQYF. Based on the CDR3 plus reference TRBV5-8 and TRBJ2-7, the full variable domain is EAGVTQSPTHLIKTRGQQATLRCSPISGHTSVYWYQQALGLGLQFLLWYDEGEERNRGNFPPRFSGRQFPNYSSELNVNALELEDSALYLCASSDRLGFYEQYFGPGTRLTVT.

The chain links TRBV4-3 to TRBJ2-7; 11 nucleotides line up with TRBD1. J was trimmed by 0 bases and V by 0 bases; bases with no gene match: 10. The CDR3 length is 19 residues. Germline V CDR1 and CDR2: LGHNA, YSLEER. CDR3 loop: CASSQDQRTGGPGSYEQYF. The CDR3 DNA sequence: TGCGCCAGCAGCCAAGATCAAAGGACAGGGGGCCCCGGCTCCTACGAGCAGTACTTC.

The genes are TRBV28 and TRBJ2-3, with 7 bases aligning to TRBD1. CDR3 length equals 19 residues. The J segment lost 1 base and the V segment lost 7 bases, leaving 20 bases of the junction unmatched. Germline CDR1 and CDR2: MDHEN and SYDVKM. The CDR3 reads CASKTPQGVRRTRTDTQYF. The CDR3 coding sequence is TGTGCCAGCAAAACACCCCAGGGGGTAAGGCGGACCCGCACAGATACGCAGTATTTT.

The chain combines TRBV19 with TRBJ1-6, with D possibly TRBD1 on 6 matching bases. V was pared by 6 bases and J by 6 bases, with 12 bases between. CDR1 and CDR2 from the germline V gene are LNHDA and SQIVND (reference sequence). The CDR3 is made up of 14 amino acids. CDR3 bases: TGTGCCAGTAGGGCACAGGGACTTAATTCACCCCTCCACTTT. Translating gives CASRAQGLNSPLHF.

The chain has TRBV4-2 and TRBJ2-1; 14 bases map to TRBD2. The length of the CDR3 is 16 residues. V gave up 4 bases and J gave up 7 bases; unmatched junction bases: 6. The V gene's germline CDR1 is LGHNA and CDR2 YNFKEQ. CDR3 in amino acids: CASSPRTSGRFNEQFF. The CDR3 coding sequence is TGTGCCAGCAGCCCCCGGACTAGCGGGAGGTTTAATGAGCAGTTCTTC.

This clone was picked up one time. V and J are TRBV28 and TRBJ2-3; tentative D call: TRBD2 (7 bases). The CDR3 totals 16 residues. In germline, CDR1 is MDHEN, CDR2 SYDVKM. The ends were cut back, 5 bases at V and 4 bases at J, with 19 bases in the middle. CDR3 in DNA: TGTGCCAGCAGTCCCCCCGCACAGGGAGGGTCAGATACGCAGTATTTT. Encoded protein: CASSPPAQGGSDTQYF.

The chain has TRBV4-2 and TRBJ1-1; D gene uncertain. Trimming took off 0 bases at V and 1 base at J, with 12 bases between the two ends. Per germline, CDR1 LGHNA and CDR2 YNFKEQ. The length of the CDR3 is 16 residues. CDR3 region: CASSQDDFKGNTEAFF. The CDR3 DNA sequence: TGTGCCAGCAGCCAAGATGACTTTAAGGGGAACACTGAAGCTTTCTTT.

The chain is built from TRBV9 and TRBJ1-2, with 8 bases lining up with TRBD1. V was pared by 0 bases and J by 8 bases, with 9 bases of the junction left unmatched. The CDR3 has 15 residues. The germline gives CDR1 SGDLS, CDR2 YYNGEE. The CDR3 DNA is TGTGCCAGCAGCGTAGATCCCGGGACAGGAGGAGGCTACACCTTC. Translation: CASSVDPGTGGGYTF.

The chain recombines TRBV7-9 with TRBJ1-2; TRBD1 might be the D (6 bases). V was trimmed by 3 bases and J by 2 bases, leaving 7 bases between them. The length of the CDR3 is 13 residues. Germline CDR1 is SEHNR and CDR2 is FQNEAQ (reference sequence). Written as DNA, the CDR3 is TGTGCCAGCAGCTTCCAGGGGAACTATGGCTACACCTTC. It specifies CASSFQGNYGYTF.

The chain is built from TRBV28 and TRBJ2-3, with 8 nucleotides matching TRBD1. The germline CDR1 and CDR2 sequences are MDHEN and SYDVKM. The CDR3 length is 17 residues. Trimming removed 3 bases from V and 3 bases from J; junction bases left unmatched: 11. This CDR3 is CASSLPTRGRSTDTQYF. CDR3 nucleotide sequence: TGTGCCAGCAGTTTGCCCACCAGGGGGCGTAGTACAGATACGCAGTATTTT.

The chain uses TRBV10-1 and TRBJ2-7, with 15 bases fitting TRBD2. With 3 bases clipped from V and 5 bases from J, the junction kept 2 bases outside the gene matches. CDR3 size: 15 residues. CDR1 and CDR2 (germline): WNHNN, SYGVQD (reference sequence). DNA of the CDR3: TGCGCCAGCAGTGAAGGACTAGCGGGAGGGGACGAGCAGTACTTC. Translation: CASSEGLAGGDEQYF.

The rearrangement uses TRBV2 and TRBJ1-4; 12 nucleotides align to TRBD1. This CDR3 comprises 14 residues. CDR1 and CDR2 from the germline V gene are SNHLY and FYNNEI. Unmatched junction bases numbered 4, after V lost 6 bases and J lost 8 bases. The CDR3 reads CASSGDRGREKLFF. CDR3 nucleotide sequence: TGTGCCAGCAGCGGGGACAGGGGGCGGGAAAAACTGTTTTTT. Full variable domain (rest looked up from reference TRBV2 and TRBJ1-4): EPEVTQTPSHQVTQMGQEVILRCVPISNHLYFYWYRQILGQKVEFLVSFYNNEISEKSEIFDDQFSVERPDGSNFTLKIRSTKLEDSAMYFCASSGDRGREKLFFGSGTQLSVL.

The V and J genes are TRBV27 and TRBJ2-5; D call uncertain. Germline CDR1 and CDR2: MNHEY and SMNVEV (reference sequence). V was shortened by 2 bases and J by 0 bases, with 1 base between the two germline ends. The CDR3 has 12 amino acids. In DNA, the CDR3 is TGTGCCAGCAGTTTAAACCAAGAGACCCAGTACTTC. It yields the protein CASSLNQETQYF.

The CDR3 DNA is TGTGCCAGCGCACTGGGGGACAGGGGCCAGGAGACCCAGTACTTC. It translates to CASALGDRGQETQYF. The rearrangement links TRBV6-5 to TRBJ2-5; the match to TRBD1 covers 10 bases. J gave up 5 bases and V 8 bases, and 11 bases lay outside the gene matches. CDR3 size: 15 residues. Per germline, CDR1 MNHEY and CDR2 SVGAGI.

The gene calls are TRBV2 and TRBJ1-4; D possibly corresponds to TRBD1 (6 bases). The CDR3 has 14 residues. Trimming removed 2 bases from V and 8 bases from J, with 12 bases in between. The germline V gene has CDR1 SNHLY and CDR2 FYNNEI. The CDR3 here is CASSEIHRDEKLFF. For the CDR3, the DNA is TGTGCCAGCAGTGAAATTCACAGGGACGAAAAACTGTTTTTT.

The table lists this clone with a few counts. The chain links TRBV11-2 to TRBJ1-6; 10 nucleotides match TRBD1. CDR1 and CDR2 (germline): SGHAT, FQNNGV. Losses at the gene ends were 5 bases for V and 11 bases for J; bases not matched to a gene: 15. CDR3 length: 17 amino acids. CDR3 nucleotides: TGTGCCAGCAGCCCGACCCCCGCCTGGACAGGGGGAACACCCCTCCACTTT. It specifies CASSPTPAWTGGTPLHF.

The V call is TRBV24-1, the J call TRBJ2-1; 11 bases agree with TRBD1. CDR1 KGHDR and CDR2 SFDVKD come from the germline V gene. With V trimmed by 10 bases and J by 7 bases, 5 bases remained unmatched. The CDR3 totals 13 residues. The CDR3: CATGTGGRNEQFF. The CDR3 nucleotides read TGTGCCACTGGGACAGGGGGGCGGAATGAGCAGTTCTTC.

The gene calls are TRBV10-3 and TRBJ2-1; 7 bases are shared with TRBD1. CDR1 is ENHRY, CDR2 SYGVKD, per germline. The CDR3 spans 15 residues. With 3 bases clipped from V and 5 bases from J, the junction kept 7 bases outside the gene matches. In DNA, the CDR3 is TGTGCCATCAGTGAAACAGGGGAGAGACACAATGAGCAGTTCTTC. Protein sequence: CAISETGERHNEQFF.

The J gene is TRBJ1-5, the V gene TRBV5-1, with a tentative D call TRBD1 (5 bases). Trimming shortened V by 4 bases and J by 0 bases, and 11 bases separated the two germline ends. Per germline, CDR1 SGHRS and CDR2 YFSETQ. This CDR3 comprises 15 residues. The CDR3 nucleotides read TGCGCCAGCAGCCGGGGGGAGTCTAGCAATCAGCCCCAGCATTTT. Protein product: CASSRGESSNQPQHF. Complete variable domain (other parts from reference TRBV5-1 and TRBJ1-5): KAGVTQTPRYLIKTRGQQVTLSCSPISGHRSVSWYQQTPGQGLQFLFEYFSETQRNKGNFPGRFSGRQFSNSRSEMNVSTLELGDSALYLCASSRGESSNQPQHFGDGTRLSIL.

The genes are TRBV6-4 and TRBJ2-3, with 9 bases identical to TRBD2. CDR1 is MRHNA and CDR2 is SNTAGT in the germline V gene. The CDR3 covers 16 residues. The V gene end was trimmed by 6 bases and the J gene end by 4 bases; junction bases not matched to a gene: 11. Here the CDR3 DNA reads TGTGCCAGCAGCCCTAGCGGGGAGGGCCAGGCAGATACGCAGTATTTT. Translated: CASSPSGEGQADTQYF.

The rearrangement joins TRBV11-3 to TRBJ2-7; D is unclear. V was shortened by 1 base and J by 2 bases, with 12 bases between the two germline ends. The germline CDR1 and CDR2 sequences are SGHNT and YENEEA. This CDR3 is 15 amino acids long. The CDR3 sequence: CASSLAYGRAYEQYF. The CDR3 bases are TGTGCCAGCAGCTTAGCTTACGGCAGAGCCTACGAGCAGTACTTC. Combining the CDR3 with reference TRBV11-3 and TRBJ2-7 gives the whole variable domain EAGVVQSPRYKIIEKKQPVAFWCNPISGHNTLYWYLQNLGQGPELLIRYENEEAVDDSQLPKDRFSAERLKGVDSTLKIQPAELGDSAVYLCASSLAYGRAYEQYFGPGTRLTVT.

Here the CDR3 reads CASSSPRGEGNEKLFF. The CDR3 DNA follows: TGTGCCAGCAGTTCCCCGAGGGGGGAGGGGAATGAAAAACTGTTTTTT. This chain joins TRBV28 and TRBJ1-4, with D possibly TRBD1 on 6 matching bases. Germline V gene data show CDR1 as MDHEN and CDR2 as SYDVKM. The CDR3 runs 16 residues. V was pared by 4 bases and J by 5 bases, with 17 bases between. The variable domain in full, with the rest retrieved from reference TRBV28 and TRBJ1-4, is DVKVTQSSRYLVKRTGEKVFLECVQDMDHENMFWYRQDPGLGLRLIYFSYDVKMKEKGDIPEGYSVSREKKERFSLILESASTNQTSMYLCASSSPRGEGNEKLFFGSGTQLSVL.

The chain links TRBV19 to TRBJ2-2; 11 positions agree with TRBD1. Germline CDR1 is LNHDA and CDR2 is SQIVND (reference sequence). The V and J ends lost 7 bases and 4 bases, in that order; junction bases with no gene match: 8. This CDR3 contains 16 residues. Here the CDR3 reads CASNPTGTGGTGELFF. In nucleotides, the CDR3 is TGTGCCAGTAACCCAACGGGGACAGGGGGCACCGGGGAGCTGTTTTTT.

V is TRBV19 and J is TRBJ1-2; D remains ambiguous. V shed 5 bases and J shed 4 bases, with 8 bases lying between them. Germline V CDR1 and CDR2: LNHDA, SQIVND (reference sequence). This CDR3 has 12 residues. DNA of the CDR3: TGTGCCAGTAGTCCCCGTGCCTATGGCTACACCTTC. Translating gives CASSPRAYGYTF.

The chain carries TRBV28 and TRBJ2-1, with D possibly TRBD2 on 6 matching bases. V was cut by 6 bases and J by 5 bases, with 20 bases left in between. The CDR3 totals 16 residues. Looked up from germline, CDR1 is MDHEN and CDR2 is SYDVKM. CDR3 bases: TGTGCCAGCAGCCCCGCCGAGGAGGGAGGCAACAATGAGCAGTTCTTC. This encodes CASSPAEEGGNNEQFF.

The CDR3 coding sequence is TGTGCCTGGACCAGAGCGAACCCGAACACTGAAGCTTTCTTT. Translating it yields CAWTRANPNTEAFF. The chain combines TRBV30 with TRBJ1-1; D gene unclear. This CDR3 region has 14 residues. From germline, CDR1 is GTSNPN and CDR2 SVGIG (reference sequence). The ends were cut back, 4 bases at V and 1 base at J, with 13 bases in the middle.

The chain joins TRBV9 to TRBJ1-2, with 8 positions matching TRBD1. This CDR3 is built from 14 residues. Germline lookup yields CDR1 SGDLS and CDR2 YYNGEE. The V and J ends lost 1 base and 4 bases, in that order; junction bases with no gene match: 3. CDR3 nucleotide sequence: TGTGCCAGCAGCGTAACAGGGGGGTCCTATGGCTACACCTTC. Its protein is CASSVTGGSYGYTF.